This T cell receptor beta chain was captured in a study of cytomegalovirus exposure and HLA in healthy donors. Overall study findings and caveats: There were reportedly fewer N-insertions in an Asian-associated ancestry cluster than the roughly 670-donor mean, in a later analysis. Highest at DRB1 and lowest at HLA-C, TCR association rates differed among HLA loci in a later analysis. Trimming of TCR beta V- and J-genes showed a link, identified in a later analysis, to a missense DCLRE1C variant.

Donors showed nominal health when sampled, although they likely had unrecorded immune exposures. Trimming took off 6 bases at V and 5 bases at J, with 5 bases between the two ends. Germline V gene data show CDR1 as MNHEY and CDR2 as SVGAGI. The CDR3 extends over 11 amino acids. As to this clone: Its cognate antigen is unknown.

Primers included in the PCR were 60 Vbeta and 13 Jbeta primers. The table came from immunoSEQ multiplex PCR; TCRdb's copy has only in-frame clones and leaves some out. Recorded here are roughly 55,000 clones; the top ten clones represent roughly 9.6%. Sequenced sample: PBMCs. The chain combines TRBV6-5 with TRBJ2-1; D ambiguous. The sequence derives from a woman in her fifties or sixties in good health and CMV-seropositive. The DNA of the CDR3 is TGTGCCAGCAGGTCTAACAATGAGCAGTTCTTC. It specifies CASRSNNEQFF.